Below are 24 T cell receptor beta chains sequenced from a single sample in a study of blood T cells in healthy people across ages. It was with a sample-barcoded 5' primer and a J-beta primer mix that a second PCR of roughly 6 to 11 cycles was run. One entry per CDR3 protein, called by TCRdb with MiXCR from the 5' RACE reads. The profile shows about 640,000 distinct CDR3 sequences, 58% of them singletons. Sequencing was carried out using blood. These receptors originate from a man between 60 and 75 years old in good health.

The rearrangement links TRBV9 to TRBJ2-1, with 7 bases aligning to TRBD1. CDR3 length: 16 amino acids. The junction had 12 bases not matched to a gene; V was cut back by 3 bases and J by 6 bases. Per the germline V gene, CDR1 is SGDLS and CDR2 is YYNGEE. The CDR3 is CASSAPPIGGLNEQFF. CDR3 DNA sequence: TGTGCCAGCAGCGCACCCCCAATAGGGGGCCTCAATGAGCAGTTCTTC.

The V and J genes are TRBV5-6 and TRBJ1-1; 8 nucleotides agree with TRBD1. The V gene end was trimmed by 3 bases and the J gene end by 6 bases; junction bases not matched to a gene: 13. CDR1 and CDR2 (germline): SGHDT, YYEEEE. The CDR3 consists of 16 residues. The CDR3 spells CASSWPTQGASSEAFF. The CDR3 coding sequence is TGTGCCAGCAGCTGGCCTACTCAGGGGGCGAGTTCTGAAGCTTTCTTT.

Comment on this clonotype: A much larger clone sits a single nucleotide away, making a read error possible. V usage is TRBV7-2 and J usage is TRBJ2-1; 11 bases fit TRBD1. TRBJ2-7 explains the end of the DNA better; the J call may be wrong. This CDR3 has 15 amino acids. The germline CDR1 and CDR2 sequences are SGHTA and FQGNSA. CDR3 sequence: CASSIGQGAYNEQYF. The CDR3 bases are TGTGCCAGCAGCATCGGACAGGGGGCTTACAATGAGCAGTACTTC.

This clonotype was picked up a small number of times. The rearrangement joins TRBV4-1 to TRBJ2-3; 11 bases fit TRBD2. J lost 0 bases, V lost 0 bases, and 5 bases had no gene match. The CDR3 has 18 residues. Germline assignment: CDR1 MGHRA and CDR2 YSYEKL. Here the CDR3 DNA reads TGCGCCAGCAGCCAAGACCTTGGACTAGCGGGTAGCACAGATACGCAGTATTTT. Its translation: CASSQDLGLAGSTDTQYF.

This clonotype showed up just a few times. This CDR3 is CASSLDRVDTGELFF. For the CDR3, the DNA is TGTGCCAGCAGTTTGGACAGGGTGGACACCGGGGAGCTGTTTTTT. The rearrangement uses TRBV28 and TRBJ2-2, with 8 bases matching TRBD1. The CDR3 extends over 15 amino acids. Germline V gene sequence: CDR1 MDHEN, CDR2 SYDVKM. V lost 3 bases and J lost 3; bases outside the gene matches: 3.

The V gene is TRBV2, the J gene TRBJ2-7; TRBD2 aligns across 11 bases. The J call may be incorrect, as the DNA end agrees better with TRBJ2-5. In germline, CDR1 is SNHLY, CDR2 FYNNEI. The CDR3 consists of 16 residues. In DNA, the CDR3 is TGTGCCAGCAGTCCCGGGACTAGCGGCATGAAAGAGACCCAGTACTTC. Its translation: CASSPGTSGMKETQYF.

CDR3: CASSLIPDRGNEQFF. For the CDR3, the DNA is TGCGCCAGCAGCTTGATACCGGACAGGGGAAATGAGCAGTTCTTC. The V call is TRBV5-1, the J call TRBJ2-1; 9 bases map to TRBD1. Germline assignment: CDR1 SGHRS and CDR2 YFSETQ. The CDR3 spans 15 residues. Trimming took 1 base from V and 7 from J; bases not matched to a gene: 6.

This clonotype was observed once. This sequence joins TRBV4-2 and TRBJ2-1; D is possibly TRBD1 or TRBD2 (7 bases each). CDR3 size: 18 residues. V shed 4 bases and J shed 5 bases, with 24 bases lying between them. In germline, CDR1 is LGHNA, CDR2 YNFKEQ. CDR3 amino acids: CASSRQGGATGTNNEQFF. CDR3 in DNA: TGTGCCAGCAGCCGCCAGGGGGGGGCAACCGGGACTAACAATGAGCAGTTCTTC.

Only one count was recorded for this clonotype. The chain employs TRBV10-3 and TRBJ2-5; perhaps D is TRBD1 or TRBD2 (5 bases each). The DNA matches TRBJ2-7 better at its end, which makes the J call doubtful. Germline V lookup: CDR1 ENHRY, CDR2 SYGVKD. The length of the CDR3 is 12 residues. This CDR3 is CASRGAGDEQYF. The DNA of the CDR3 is TGTGCCAGCAGAGGGGCTGGGGACGAGCAGTACTTC.

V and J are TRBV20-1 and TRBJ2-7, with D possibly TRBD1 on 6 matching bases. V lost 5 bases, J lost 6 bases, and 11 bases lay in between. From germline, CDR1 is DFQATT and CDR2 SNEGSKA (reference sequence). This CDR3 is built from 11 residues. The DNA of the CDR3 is TGCAGTGCTGCTGACAGGACCGAGCAGTACTTC. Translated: CSAADRTEQYF.

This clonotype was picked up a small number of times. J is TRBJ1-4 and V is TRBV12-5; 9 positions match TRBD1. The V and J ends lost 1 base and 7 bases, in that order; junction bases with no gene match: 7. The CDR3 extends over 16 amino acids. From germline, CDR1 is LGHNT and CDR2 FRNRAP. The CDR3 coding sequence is TGTGCTAGTGGTTTGGCCCCTTTGGGACAGGGTGAAAAACTGTTTTTT. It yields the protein CASGLAPLGQGEKLFF.

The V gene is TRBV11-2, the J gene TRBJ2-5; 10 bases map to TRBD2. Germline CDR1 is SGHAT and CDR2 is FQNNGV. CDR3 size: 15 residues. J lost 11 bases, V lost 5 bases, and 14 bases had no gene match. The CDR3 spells CASSAPGTSAYGQYF. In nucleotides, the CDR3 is TGTGCCAGCAGCGCTCCCGGGACTAGCGCTTACGGGCAGTACTTC.

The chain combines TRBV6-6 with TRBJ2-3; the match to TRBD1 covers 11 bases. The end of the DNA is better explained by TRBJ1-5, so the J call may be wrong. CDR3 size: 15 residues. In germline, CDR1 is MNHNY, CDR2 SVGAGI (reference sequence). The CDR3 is CASSPGDRGVQPQHF. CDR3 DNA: TGTGCCAGCAGCCCCGGGGACAGGGGGGTCCAGCCCCAGCATTTT.

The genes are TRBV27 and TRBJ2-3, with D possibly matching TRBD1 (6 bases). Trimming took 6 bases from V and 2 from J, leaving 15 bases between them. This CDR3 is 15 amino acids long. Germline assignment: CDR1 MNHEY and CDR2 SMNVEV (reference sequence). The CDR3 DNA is TGTGCCAGCAGCCGGGACAACCCGTACACAGATACGCAGTATTTT. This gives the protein CASSRDNPYTDTQYF.

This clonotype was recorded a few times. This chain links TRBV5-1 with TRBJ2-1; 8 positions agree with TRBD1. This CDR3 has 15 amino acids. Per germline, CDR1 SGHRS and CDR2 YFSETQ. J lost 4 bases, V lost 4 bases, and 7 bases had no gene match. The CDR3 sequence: CASSPGQGFYNEQFF. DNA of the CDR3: TGCGCCAGCAGCCCTGGACAGGGCTTTTACAATGAGCAGTTCTTC.

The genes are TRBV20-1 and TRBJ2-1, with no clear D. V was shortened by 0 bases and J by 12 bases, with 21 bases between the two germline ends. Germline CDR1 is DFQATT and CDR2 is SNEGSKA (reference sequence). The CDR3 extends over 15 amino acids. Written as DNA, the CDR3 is TGCAGTGCTAGAGAACCGACTCGGTCGCCGCTGGGGCAGTTCTTC. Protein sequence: CSAREPTRSPLGQFF.

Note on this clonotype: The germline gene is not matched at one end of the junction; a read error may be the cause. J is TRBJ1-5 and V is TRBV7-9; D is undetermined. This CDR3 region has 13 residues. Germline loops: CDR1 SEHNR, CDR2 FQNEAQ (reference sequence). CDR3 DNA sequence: TGTGCTAGCAGCTTAATTGAGAATCAGCCCCAGCATTTT. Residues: CASSLIENQPQHF. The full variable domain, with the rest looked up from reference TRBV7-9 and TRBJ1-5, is DTGVSQNPRHKITKRGQNVTFRCDPISEHNRLYWYRQTLGQGPEFLTYFQNEAQLEKSRLLSDRFSAERPKGSFSTLEIQRTEQGDSAMYLCASSLIENQPQHFGDGTRLSIL.

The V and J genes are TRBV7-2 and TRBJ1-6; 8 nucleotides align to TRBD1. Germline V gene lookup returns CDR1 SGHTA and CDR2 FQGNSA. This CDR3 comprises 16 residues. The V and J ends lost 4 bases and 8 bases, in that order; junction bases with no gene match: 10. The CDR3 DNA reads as TGTGCCAGCAGCTCGACAGGGGACAATAGGGATTCACCCCTCCACTTT. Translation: CASSSTGDNRDSPLHF.

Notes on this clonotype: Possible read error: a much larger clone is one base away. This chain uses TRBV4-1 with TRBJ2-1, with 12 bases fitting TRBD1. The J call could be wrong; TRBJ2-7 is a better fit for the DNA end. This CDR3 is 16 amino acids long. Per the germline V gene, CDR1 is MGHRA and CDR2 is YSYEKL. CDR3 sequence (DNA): TGCGCCAGCAGCCAAGGTTGGGACAGGGGGCTCAATGAGCAGTACTTC. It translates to CASSQGWDRGLNEQYF.

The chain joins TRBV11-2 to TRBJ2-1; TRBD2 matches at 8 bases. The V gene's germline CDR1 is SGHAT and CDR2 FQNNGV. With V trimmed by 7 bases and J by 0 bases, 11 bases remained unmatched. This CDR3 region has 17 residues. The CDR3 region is CASIVGGARSSYNEQFF. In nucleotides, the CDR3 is TGTGCCAGCATTGTCGGGGGGGCTCGAAGCTCCTACAATGAGCAGTTCTTC.

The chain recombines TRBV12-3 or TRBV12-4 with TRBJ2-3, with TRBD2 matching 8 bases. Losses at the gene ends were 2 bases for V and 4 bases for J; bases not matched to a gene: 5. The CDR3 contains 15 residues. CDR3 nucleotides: TGTGCCAGCAGTTTACGGGGGGGCGTTGCAGATACGCAGTATTTT. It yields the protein CASSLRGGVADTQYF.

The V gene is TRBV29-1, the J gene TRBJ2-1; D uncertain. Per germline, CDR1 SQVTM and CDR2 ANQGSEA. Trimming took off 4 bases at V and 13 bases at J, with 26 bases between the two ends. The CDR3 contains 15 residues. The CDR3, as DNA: TGCAGCGTTGGGACCGCCGGAACCGTACAAGAGACCCAGTTCTTC. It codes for CSVGTAGTVQETQFF.

The CDR3 here is CSAGDRNTEAFF. The CDR3, as DNA: TGCAGTGCTGGGGACAGGAACACTGAAGCTTTCTTT. This chain uses TRBV20-1 with TRBJ1-1, with 7 bases aligning to TRBD1. The CDR3 length is 12 residues. The germline CDR1 and CDR2 sequences are DFQATT and SNEGSKA (reference sequence). V dropped 5 bases and J dropped 1; count of bases not matched to a gene: 1.

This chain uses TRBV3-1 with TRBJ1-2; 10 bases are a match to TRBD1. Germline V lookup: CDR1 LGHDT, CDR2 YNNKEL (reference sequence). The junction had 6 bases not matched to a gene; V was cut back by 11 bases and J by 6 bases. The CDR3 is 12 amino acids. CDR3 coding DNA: TGTGCCGTACGTGGACAGGGGGATGGCTACACCTTC. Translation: CAVRGQGDGYTF.